This is a list of T cell receptor beta chains from one sample in a study of Graves' ophthalmopathy and Graves' hyperthyroidism. Each CDR3 protein gets one entry after TCRdb re-called the multiplex PCR reads with MiXCR. The sample has about 500,000 distinct CDR3 sequences; roughly 14% are singletons. Material: blood. The receptors were sampled from a woman in her twenties or thirties with Graves' ophthalmopathy. The CDR3 runs from the conserved cysteine through the conserved F or W. Fields, in order: D gene, clone size, J gene, V gene, CDR3 length, CDR3 protein, CDR3 DNA. D genes are given only for firm matches. The size entry is marked missing in some rows and otherwise reads once, few, many or a size class.

d_call: .
clone_size: many
j_call: TRBJ2-5
v_call: TRBV10-3
cdr3_length: 15
cdr3_aa: CAISSTSSGAETQYF
cdr3_nt: TGTGCCATCAGTAGTACTTCATCGGGGGCAGAGACCCAGTACTTC

d_call: .
clone_size: .
j_call: TRBJ2-4
v_call: TRBV18
cdr3_length: 14
cdr3_aa: CASSPPGGKNIQYF
cdr3_nt: TGTGCCAGCTCACCACCCGGGGGCAAAAACATTCAGTACTTC

d_call: .
clone_size: once
j_call: TRBJ2-7
v_call: TRBV11-2
cdr3_length: 15
cdr3_aa: CASSLASSATYEQYF
cdr3_nt: TGTGCCAGCAGCTTAGCCTCCTCCGCGACCTACGAGCAGTACTTC

d_call: .
clone_size: few
j_call: TRBJ1-2
v_call: TRBV24-1
cdr3_length: 15
cdr3_aa: CATSGGDWGPSGYTF
cdr3_nt: TGTGCCACCTCTGGGGGGGATTGGGGACCGAGTGGCTACACCTTC

d_call: TRBD1
clone_size: many
j_call: TRBJ2-3
v_call: TRBV15
cdr3_length: 15
cdr3_aa: CATSRGTGGTDTQYF
cdr3_nt: TGTGCCACCAGCAGAGGGACAGGGGGCACAGATACGCAGTATTTT

d_call: .
clone_size: many
j_call: TRBJ2-4
v_call: TRBV14
cdr3_length: 15
cdr3_aa: CASSQGQGDANIQYF
cdr3_nt: TGTGCCAGCAGCCAAGGACAAGGGGATGCGAACATTCAGTACTTC

d_call: TRBD1
clone_size: .
j_call: TRBJ1-3
v_call: TRBV19
cdr3_length: 16
cdr3_aa: CASSPDRGRSGNTIYF
cdr3_nt: TGTGCCAGTAGTCCGGACAGGGGAAGATCTGGAAACACCATATATTTT

d_call: .
clone_size: .
j_call: TRBJ1-1
v_call: TRBV3-1
cdr3_length: 19
cdr3_aa: CASSQSPGRRRSGRTEAFF
cdr3_nt: TGTGCCAGCAGCCAATCCCCCGGGAGGAGGAGGAGTGGTAGGACTGAAGCTTTCTTT

d_call: .
clone_size: many
j_call: TRBJ1-3
v_call: TRBV6-5
cdr3_length: 17
cdr3_aa: CASSYGAGPISGNTIYF
cdr3_nt: TGTGCCAGCAGTTACGGGGCGGGACCCATCTCTGGAAACACCATATATTTT

d_call: TRBD1
clone_size: many
j_call: TRBJ1-1
v_call: TRBV30
cdr3_length: 12
cdr3_aa: CASSGTGGKAFF
cdr3_nt: TGTGCCTCCTCCGGGACAGGGGGAAAAGCTTTCTTT

d_call: .
clone_size: many
j_call: TRBJ2-5
v_call: TRBV28
cdr3_length: 14
cdr3_aa: CASRGFPAQETQYF
cdr3_nt: TGTGCCAGCAGGGGCTTCCCGGCCCAAGAGACCCAGTACTTC

d_call: TRBD1
clone_size: many
j_call: TRBJ1-5
v_call: TRBV2
cdr3_length: 14
cdr3_aa: CASSEQGVEQPQHF
cdr3_nt: TGTGCCAGCAGTGAACAGGGGGTGGAACAGCCCCAGCATTTT

d_call: .
clone_size: .
j_call: TRBJ1-3
v_call: TRBV24-1
cdr3_length: 14
cdr3_aa: CASSNRADGNTIYF
cdr3_nt: TGTGCCAGCAGCAACCGGGCGGATGGAAACACCATATATTTT

d_call: TRBD2
clone_size: many
j_call: TRBJ2-7
v_call: TRBV10-3
cdr3_length: 15
cdr3_aa: CAIPGVAGENYEQYF
cdr3_nt: TGTGCCATCCCCGGGGTAGCGGGAGAAAACTACGAGCAGTACTTC

d_call: .
clone_size: few
j_call: TRBJ1-6
v_call: TRBV28
cdr3_length: 15
cdr3_aa: CASSLSSSINSPLHF
cdr3_nt: TGTGCCAGCAGTTTATCTTCCAGCATAAATTCACCCCTCCACTTT

d_call: TRBD2
clone_size: many
j_call: TRBJ2-5
v_call: TRBV6-1
cdr3_length: 14
cdr3_aa: CASTKGTSVETQYF
cdr3_nt: TGTGCCAGCACCAAAGGGACTAGCGTGGAGACCCAGTACTTC

d_call: TRBD2
clone_size: many
j_call: TRBJ2-5
v_call: TRBV20-1
cdr3_length: 17
cdr3_aa: CSAPGELAGGRVETQYF
cdr3_nt: TGCAGTGCCCCCGGCGAACTAGCGGGGGGGCGGGTGGAGACCCAGTACTTC

d_call: .
clone_size: many
j_call: TRBJ2-7
v_call: TRBV6-2/TRBV6-3
cdr3_length: 19
cdr3_aa: CASSYYPLTDGKGTYEQYF
cdr3_nt: TGTGCCAGCAGTTACTATCCACTAACTGATGGGAAAGGGACCTACGAGCAGTACTTC

d_call: .
clone_size: many
j_call: TRBJ1-6
v_call: TRBV6-1
cdr3_length: 15
cdr3_aa: CASSEGSGGGSPLHF
cdr3_nt: TGTGCCAGCAGTGAGGGGTCGGGGGGCGGATCACCCCTCCACTTT

d_call: .
clone_size: many
j_call: TRBJ1-2
v_call: TRBV4-1
cdr3_length: 15
cdr3_aa: CASSHTLTANYGYTF
cdr3_nt: TGCGCCAGCAGCCATACCCTGACAGCTAACTATGGCTACACCTTC

d_call: .
clone_size: many
j_call: TRBJ2-4
v_call: TRBV6-1
cdr3_length: 14
cdr3_aa: CASSPPGNLNIQYF
cdr3_nt: TGTGCCAGCAGCCCTCCGGGAAACTTAAACATTCAGTACTTC

d_call: .
clone_size: few
j_call: TRBJ2-7
v_call: TRBV30
cdr3_length: 14
cdr3_aa: CAWSVLGASYEQYF
cdr3_nt: TGTGCCTGGAGTGTACTGGGTGCCTCCTACGAGCAGTACTTC

d_call: TRBD1
clone_size: many
j_call: TRBJ2-5
v_call: TRBV11-3
cdr3_length: 15
cdr3_aa: CASSLWDRAEETQYF
cdr3_nt: TGTGCCAGCAGCTTGTGGGACAGGGCGGAGGAGACCCAGTACTTC

d_call: .
clone_size: many
j_call: TRBJ1-1
v_call: TRBV28
cdr3_length: 12
cdr3_aa: CASTPSSEWAFF
cdr3_nt: TGTGCCAGCACCCCTTCGAGTGAGTGGGCTTTCTTT

d_call: TRBD1
clone_size: many
j_call: TRBJ1-3
v_call: TRBV28
cdr3_length: 15
cdr3_aa: CASSLPTGAGNTIYF
cdr3_nt: TGTGCCAGCAGTTTACCGACAGGGGCCGGAAACACCATATATTTT

d_call: TRBD2
clone_size: many
j_call: TRBJ2-3
v_call: TRBV12-3/TRBV12-4
cdr3_length: 16
cdr3_aa: CASSATAGGLTDTQYF
cdr3_nt: TGTGCCAGCAGCGCGACAGCGGGGGGATTGACAGATACGCAGTATTTT

d_call: .
clone_size: many
j_call: TRBJ2-7
v_call: TRBV20-1
cdr3_length: 12
cdr3_aa: CSARGIGWAEYF
cdr3_nt: TGCAGTGCTAGAGGTATTGGTTGGGCCGAGTACTTC

d_call: .
clone_size: many
j_call: TRBJ1-1
v_call: TRBV15
cdr3_length: 13
cdr3_aa: CATSRDTNTEAFF
cdr3_nt: TGTGCCACCAGCAGAGACACTAACACTGAAGCTTTCTTT

d_call: .
clone_size: many
j_call: TRBJ1-3
v_call: TRBV7-8
cdr3_length: 16
cdr3_aa: CASGTGTTSSGDTIYF
cdr3_nt: TGTGCCAGCGGGACCGGGACAACGAGCTCTGGAGACACCATATATTTT

d_call: TRBD1
clone_size: many
j_call: TRBJ2-7
v_call: TRBV28
cdr3_length: 16
cdr3_aa: CASSFISRDRVDEQYF
cdr3_nt: TGTGCCAGCAGTTTTATATCGCGGGACAGGGTGGACGAGCAGTACTTC

d_call: .
clone_size: many
j_call: TRBJ1-5
v_call: TRBV4-1
cdr3_length: 15
cdr3_aa: CASSQGSLSNQPQHF
cdr3_nt: TGCGCCAGCAGCCAAGGAAGCCTTAGCAATCAGCCCCAGCATTTT

d_call: .
clone_size: many
j_call: TRBJ1-2
v_call: TRBV6-1
cdr3_length: 14
cdr3_aa: CASSEGLGNYGYTF
cdr3_nt: TGTGCCAGCAGTGAAGGGCTTGGGAACTATGGCTACACCTTC

d_call: TRBD2
clone_size: many
j_call: TRBJ2-4
v_call: TRBV20-1
cdr3_length: 16
cdr3_aa: CSARDGRGDAKNIQYF
cdr3_nt: TGCAGTGCTAGAGATGGACGGGGGGATGCCAAAAACATTCAGTACTTC

d_call: .
clone_size: .
j_call: TRBJ1-1
v_call: TRBV7-9
cdr3_length: 15
cdr3_aa: CASSLIVATNTEAFF
cdr3_nt: TGTGCCAGCAGCCTGATCGTCGCAACGAACACTGAAGCTTTCTTT

d_call: .
clone_size: .
j_call: TRBJ2-7
v_call: TRBV13
cdr3_length: 14
cdr3_aa: CASSPRGFSYEQYF
cdr3_nt: TGTGCCAGCAGTCCTAGGGGGTTCTCCTACGAGCAGTACTTC

d_call: .
clone_size: many
j_call: TRBJ2-4
v_call: TRBV20-1
cdr3_length: 12
cdr3_aa: CSAERLKNIQYF
cdr3_nt: TGCAGTGCAGAAAGACTGAAAAACATTCAGTACTTC

d_call: TRBD2
clone_size: .
j_call: TRBJ2-2
v_call: TRBV2
cdr3_length: 15
cdr3_aa: CASGPSGGNTGELFF
cdr3_nt: TGTGCCAGCGGTCCCAGCGGGGGGAACACCGGGGAGCTGTTTTTT

d_call: .
clone_size: many
j_call: TRBJ1-6
v_call: TRBV28
cdr3_length: 14
cdr3_aa: CASRPYMGQSPLHF
cdr3_nt: TGTGCCAGCAGACCATACATGGGCCAATCACCCCTCCACTTT

d_call: TRBD1
clone_size: many
j_call: TRBJ2-5
v_call: TRBV27
cdr3_length: 15
cdr3_aa: CASSLTGQITETQYF
cdr3_nt: TGTGCCAGCAGTCTCACGGGACAGATCACCGAGACCCAGTACTTC

d_call: .
clone_size: many
j_call: TRBJ1-2
v_call: TRBV11-2
cdr3_length: 14
cdr3_aa: CASSRGDRLDGYTF
cdr3_nt: TGTGCCAGCAGCCGGGGAGACAGGCTCGATGGCTACACCTTC

d_call: TRBD1
clone_size: many
j_call: TRBJ1-2
v_call: TRBV5-1
cdr3_length: 16
cdr3_aa: CASSQSGGDRNYGYTF
cdr3_nt: TGCGCCAGCAGTCAATCTGGGGGGGACAGGAACTATGGCTACACCTTC

d_call: TRBD1
clone_size: many
j_call: TRBJ1-6
v_call: TRBV15
cdr3_length: 16
cdr3_aa: CATSRTRRQGHSPLHF
cdr3_nt: TGTGCCACCAGCAGAACTCGCCGACAGGGGCATTCACCCCTCCACTTT

d_call: TRBD1
clone_size: many
j_call: TRBJ1-6
v_call: TRBV2
cdr3_length: 20
cdr3_aa: CASSSTGAELSLSYNSPLHF
cdr3_nt: TGTGCCAGCAGCTCGACAGGGGCCGAACTTTCCCTCTCCTATAATTCACCCCTCCACTTT

d_call: .
clone_size: many
j_call: TRBJ2-7
v_call: TRBV6-1
cdr3_length: 13
cdr3_aa: CASRDRDHYEQYF
cdr3_nt: TGTGCCAGCAGAGACCGGGATCACTACGAGCAGTACTTC

d_call: .
clone_size: few
j_call: TRBJ1-6
v_call: TRBV30
cdr3_length: 16
cdr3_aa: CAWSHNPPGANSPLHF
cdr3_nt: TGTGCCTGGAGCCATAACCCCCCGGGGGCGAATTCACCCCTCCACTTT

d_call: .
clone_size: many
j_call: TRBJ2-5
v_call: TRBV6-1
cdr3_length: 13
cdr3_aa: CASTADGEETQYF
cdr3_nt: TGTGCCAGCACCGCCGACGGGGAAGAGACCCAGTACTTC

d_call: .
clone_size: .
j_call: TRBJ2-7
v_call: TRBV4-1
cdr3_length: 15
cdr3_aa: CASSQAPRGSDEQYF
cdr3_nt: TGCGCCAGCAGCCAGGCCCCGAGGGGGAGCGACGAGCAGTACTTC

d_call: TRBD1
clone_size: many
j_call: TRBJ1-2
v_call: TRBV28
cdr3_length: 16
cdr3_aa: CASSLDSLPDRGVDTF
cdr3_nt: TGTGCCAGCAGTTTAGACTCGTTACCGGACAGGGGGGTAGACACCTTC

d_call: .
clone_size: many
j_call: TRBJ1-1
v_call: TRBV6-1
cdr3_length: 12
cdr3_aa: CASSDGTSEAFF
cdr3_nt: TGTGCCAGCAGTGACGGGACCTCTGAGGCTTTCTTT

d_call: .
clone_size: many
j_call: TRBJ2-5
v_call: TRBV20-1
cdr3_length: 15
cdr3_aa: CSARDSVGSWETQYF
cdr3_nt: TGCAGTGCTAGAGATTCGGTTGGGTCTTGGGAGACCCAGTACTTC